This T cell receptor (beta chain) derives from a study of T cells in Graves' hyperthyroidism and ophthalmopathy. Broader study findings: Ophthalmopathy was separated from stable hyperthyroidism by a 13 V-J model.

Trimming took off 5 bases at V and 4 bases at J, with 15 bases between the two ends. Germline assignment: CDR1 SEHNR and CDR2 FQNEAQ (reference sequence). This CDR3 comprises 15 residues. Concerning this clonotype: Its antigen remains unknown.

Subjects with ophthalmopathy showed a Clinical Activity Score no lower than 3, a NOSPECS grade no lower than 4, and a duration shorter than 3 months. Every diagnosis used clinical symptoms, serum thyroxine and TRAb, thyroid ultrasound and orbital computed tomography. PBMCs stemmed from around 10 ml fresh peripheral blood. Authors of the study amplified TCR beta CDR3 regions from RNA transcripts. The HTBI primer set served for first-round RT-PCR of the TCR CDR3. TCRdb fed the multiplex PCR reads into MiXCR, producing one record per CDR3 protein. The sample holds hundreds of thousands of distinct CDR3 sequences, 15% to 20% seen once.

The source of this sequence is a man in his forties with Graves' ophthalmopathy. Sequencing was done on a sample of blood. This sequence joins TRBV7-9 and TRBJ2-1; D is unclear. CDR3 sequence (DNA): TGTGCCAGCAGCCCCAGTGGGGAAGGATACAATGAGCAGTTCTTC. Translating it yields CASSPSGEGYNEQFF.